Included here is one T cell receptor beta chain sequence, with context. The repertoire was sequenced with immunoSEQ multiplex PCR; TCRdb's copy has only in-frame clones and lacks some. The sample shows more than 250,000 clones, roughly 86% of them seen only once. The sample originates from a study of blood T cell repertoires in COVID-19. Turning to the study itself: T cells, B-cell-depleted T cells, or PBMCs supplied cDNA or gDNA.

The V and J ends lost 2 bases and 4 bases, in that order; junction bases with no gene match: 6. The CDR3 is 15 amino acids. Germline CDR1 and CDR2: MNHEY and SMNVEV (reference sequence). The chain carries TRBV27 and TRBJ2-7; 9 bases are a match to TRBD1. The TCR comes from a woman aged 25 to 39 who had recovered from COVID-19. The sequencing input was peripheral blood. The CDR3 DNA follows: TGTGCCAGCAGTTTAGGGACAGGGCCTTATTACGAGCAGTACTTC. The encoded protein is CASSLGTGPYYEQYF.